This TCR beta chain emerged from a study of cytotoxic CD8 clonotypes in ibrutinib-treated CLL. V lost 6 bases, J lost 6 bases, and 8 bases stayed unmatched. This CDR3 has 15 amino acids. Germline V gene sequence: CDR1 MDHEN, CDR2 SYDVKM. Depths of 1 in 200,000 to 1 in 1 million T cells were the sequencing target. TCRdb keeps only in-frame clones here, not all; method: immunoSEQ multiplex PCR. The data show more than 200,000 clones, less than 75% seen once. To note about this clone: What it binds is not known.

Broader study findings: Public clonotypes proved infrequent, and on treatment they shrank or remained steady. Sustained-remission and progressing patients' sampling times differed. The clonality went up when patients responded to ibrutinib and dropped back toward baseline at progression.

Sequences were derived from PBMCs, sampled after 24 months of ibrutinib treatment. This receptor was identified in a human donor with chronic lymphocytic leukemia. The V and J genes are TRBV28 and TRBJ1-4, with 9 bases fitting TRBD1. The CDR3 nucleotides are TGTGCCAGCAGGCCTGACAGGGGGATGCATGAAAAACTGTTTTTT. The encoded protein is CASRPDRGMHEKLFF.